The T cell receptor (beta chain) under discussion was sequenced for a study (dated by TCRdb to 2016 to 2017). Note on this clonotype: Its recognized antigen is unknown. No much larger clonotype is one base removed from it; base qualities were not supplied.

The library was produced with RT-PCR. Sequencing took place on an Illumina MiSeq. In TCRdb, the public reads were trimmed at Q25 with fastp and aligned with MiXCR, with productive beta chains retained. For every CDR3 protein sequence, its rows merge into one entry that carries the most common genes and DNA. This sample has about 680,000 distinct CDR3 sequences in its table, and around 14% of those were observed once. The ten largest make up 3.6% of the sample. This TCR was sampled from a female donor in good health, serving as a healthy control. Source material: memory CD4+ T cells from blood.

Here is the DNA: TGCAGTGCTAGAGTCGGGACAGGGGGAAATCAGCCCCAGCATTTT. Its protein is CSARVGTGGNQPQHF. This chain joins TRBV20-1 to TRBJ1-5; the junction holds 11 bases that match TRBD1. From its cysteine to its phenylalanine, the CDR3 spans 15 amino acids. Only the CDR3 portion is preserved as DNA: 45 bases, with reading frame beginning at the first base. Compared with germline, V lacks 1 base and J lacks 4 bases; bases without a gene match: 3. The germline V gene (reference sequence) yields DFQATT for CDR1 and SNEGSKA for CDR2.